The clone carrying this T cell receptor (beta chain) has only a few counts. Its antigen is still unknown. Read data end 3 residues before the CDR3 end; the end is taken from the germline J gene. Only in-frame clones appear in the TCRdb table, and some are missing; sequencing was by immunoSEQ multiplex PCR. Recorded here are tens of thousands of clones, none singletons. Trimming shortened V by 5 bases and J by 4 bases, and 14 bases separated the two germline ends. The CDR3 contains 14 residues. The germline V gene has CDR1 LNHDA and CDR2 SQIVND (reference sequence). This specimen comes from a study of T cell clonality in common variable immunodeficiency. Study results and limitations: Common variable immunodeficiency TCR beta sequences reportedly had fewer deletions and N-nucleotide insertions.

The sample taken for sequencing was peripheral blood mononuclear cells. The chain is built from TRBV19 and TRBJ1-2, with TRBD1 as a possible D gene (6 bases). The origin of this receptor is a human donor with common variable immunodeficiency. Incomplete CDR3 DNA: TGTGCCAGTAGTTTCGGACAGAAAACCTATGGC. Translated: CASSFGQKTYG. The full CDR3 is CASSFGQKTYGYTF.